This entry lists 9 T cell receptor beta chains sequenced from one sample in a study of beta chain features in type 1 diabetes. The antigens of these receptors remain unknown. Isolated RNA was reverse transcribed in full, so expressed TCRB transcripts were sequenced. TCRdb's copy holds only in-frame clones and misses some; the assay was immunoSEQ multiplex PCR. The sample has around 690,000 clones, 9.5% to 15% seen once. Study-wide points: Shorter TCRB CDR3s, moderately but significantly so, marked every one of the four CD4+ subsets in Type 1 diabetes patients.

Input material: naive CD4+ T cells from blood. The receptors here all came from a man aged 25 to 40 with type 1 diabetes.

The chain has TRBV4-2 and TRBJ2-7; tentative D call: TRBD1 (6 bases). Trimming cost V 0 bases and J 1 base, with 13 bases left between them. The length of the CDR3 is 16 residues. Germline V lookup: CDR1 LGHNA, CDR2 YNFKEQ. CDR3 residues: CASSQDTTGNSYEQYF. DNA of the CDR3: TGTGCCAGCAGCCAAGATACGACAGGAAATTCCTACGAGCAGTACTTC.

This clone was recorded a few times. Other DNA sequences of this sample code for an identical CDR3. CDR3 in DNA: TGTGCCAGCAGCCCTCAGGGTGACCAGCCCCAGCATTTT. Translated, it gives CASSPQGDQPQHF. The rearrangement links TRBV7-2 to TRBJ1-5, with D possibly being TRBD1 (5 bases). The germline V gene encodes CDR1 SGHTA and CDR2 FQGNSA. Trimming pared 5 bases from V and 7 bases from J, leaving 12 bases between. CDR3 length: 13 residues.

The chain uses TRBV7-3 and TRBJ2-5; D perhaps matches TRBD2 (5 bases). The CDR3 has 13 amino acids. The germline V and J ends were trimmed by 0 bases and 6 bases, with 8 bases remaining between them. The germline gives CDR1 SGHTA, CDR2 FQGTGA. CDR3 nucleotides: TGTGCCAGCAGCTTAACGGCGGGCCAGACCCAGTACTTC. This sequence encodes CASSLTAGQTQYF.

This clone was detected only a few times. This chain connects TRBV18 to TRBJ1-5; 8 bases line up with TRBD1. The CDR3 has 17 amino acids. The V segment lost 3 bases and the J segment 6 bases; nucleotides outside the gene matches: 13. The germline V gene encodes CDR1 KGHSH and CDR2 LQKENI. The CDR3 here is CASSPKSSQGAGQPQHF. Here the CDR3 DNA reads TGTGCCAGCTCACCGAAATCCAGTCAGGGGGCCGGTCAGCCCCAGCATTTT. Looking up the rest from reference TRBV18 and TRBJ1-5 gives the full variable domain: NAGVMQNPRHLVRRRGQEARLRCSPMKGHSHVYWYRQLPEEGLKFMVYLQKENIIDESGMPKERFSAEFPKEGPSILRIQQVVRGDSAAYFCASSPKSSQGAGQPQHFGDGTRLSIL.

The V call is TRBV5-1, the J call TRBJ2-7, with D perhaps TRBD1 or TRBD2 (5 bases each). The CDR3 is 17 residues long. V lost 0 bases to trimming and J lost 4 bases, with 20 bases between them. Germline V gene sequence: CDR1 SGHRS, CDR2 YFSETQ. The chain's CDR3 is CASSLAGGSREGYEQYF. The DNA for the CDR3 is TGCGCCAGCAGCTTGGCGGGTGGGTCCCGAGAGGGGTACGAGCAGTACTTC.

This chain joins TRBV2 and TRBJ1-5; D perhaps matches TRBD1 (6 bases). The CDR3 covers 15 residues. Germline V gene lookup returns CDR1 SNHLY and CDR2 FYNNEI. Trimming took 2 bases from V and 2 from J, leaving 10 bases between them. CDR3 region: CASSETDRGNQPQHF. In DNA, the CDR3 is TGTGCCAGCAGTGAAACGGACAGAGGCAATCAGCCCCAGCATTTT.

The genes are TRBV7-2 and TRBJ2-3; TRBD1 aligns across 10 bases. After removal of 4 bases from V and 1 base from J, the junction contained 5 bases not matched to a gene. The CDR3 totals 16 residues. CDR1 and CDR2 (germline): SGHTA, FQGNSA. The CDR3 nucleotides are TGTGCCAGCAGCTCCCGACAGGGGGCAGGCACAGATACGCAGTATTTT. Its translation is CASSSRQGAGTDTQYF. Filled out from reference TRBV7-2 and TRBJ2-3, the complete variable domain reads GAGVSQSPSNKVTEKGKDVELRCDPISGHTALYWYRQSLGQGLEFLIYFQGNSAPDKSGLPSDRFSAERTGGSVSTLTIQRTQQEDSAVYLCASSSRQGAGTDTQYFGPGTRLTVL.

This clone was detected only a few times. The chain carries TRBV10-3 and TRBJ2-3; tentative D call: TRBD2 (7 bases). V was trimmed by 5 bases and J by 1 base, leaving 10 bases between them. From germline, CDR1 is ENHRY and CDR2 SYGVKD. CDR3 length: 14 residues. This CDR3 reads CAISRGGRTDTQYF. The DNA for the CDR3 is TGTGCCATCAGTAGGGGGGGACGCACAGATACGCAGTATTTT.

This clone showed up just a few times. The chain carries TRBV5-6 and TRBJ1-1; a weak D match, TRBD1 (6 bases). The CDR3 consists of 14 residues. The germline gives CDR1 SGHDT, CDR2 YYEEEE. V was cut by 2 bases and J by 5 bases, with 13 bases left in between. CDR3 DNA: TGTGCCAGCAGCTTACAGGGAAGGGTTACTGAAGCTTTCTTT. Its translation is CASSLQGRVTEAFF. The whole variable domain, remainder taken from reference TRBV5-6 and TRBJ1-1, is DAGVTQSPTHLIKTRGQQVTLRCSPKSGHDTVSWYQQALGQGPQFIFQYYEEEERQRGNFPDRFSGHQFPNYSSELNVNALLLGDSALYLCASSLQGRVTEAFFGQGTRLTVV.